This T cell receptor (beta chain) stems from a study of regulatory T cells in long-lasting Graves disease. Investigators prepared the TCR beta libraries by applying iRepertoire HTBI primers and Arm-PCR of CDR3 regions. TCRdb redid the calling of the multiplex PCR reads with MiXCR, one entry per CDR3 protein. The table lists roughly 420,000 distinct CDR3 sequences, about 17% of them singletons, with 20% to 25% in the top ten. This clonotype was recorded many times. Its antigen is not identified. The study, taken as a whole, reports: Persistent Graves' patients showed less TCR diversity than newly diagnosed ones.

The CDR3 contains 15 residues. Germline assignment: CDR1 GTSNPN and CDR2 SVGIG (reference sequence). V lost 3 bases to trimming and J lost 8 bases, with 17 bases between them. Regarding time point: newly diagnosed GD, antithyroid drugs for less than 3 months. After RNA was extracted from PBMCs, the TCR library was made from it. A further study also used this sample, focusing on T cells in Graves' hyperthyroidism and ophthalmopathy. From that report: Not enrolled were patients with uncontrolled infection, other autoimmune disease, pregnancy or lactation.

The TCR sequence derives from a woman aged 18-29 years with Graves disease. This chain connects TRBV30 to TRBJ1-6; possible D gene TRBD1, 5 bases. Sequencing was performed on peripheral blood mononuclear cells (PBMCs), taken at new diagnosis, from a patient treated with antithyroid drugs. The chain's CDR3 is CAWRSDRTKDSPLHF. For the CDR3, the DNA is TGTGCCTGGAGATCAGACAGAACGAAGGATTCACCCCTCCACTTT.